This TCR beta chain was identified during a study of cytomegalovirus exposure and HLA in healthy donors. Study-wide background: The approximately 120 validation repertoires, a later analysis reported, used the same platform as the roughly 660 repertoires from the first cohort. Broader study findings: Listed as cytomegalovirus-associated were more than 150 TCR beta chains.

Libraries were prepared by immunoSEQ multiplex PCR; TCRdb keeps only in-frame clonotypes and omits some of them. The profile shows approximately 120,000 clones, around nine tenths of them singletons. This clone was counted a single time. What it recognizes is unknown. The CDR3 length is 15 residues. While the first cohort had 600 to 750 subjects, the donors belonged to the separate validation cohort of over a hundred subjects. This chain joins TRBV21-1 and TRBJ2-5; the listed D gene, TRBD2, was not tested against the DNA. TRBV21-1 is a pseudogene. Sequenced: PBMCs. The clonotype was recovered from a young woman in good health and CMV-seronegative. The CDR3 region is CASSIGLANQETQYF. CDR3 DNA: TGTGCCAGCAGCATAGGACTAGCGAACCAAGAGACCCAGTACTTC.